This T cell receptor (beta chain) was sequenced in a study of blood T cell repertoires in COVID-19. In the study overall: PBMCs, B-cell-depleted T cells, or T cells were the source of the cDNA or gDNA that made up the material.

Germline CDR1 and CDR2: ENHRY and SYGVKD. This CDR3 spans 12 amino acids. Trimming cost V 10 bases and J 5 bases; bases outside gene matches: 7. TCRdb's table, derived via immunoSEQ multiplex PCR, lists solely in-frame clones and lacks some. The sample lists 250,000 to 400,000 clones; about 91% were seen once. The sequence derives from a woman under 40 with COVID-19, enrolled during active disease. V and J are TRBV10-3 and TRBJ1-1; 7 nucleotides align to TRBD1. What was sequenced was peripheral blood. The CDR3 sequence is CATAQGGTEAFF. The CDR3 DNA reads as TGTGCCACCGCTCAGGGGGGTACTGAAGCTTTCTTT.